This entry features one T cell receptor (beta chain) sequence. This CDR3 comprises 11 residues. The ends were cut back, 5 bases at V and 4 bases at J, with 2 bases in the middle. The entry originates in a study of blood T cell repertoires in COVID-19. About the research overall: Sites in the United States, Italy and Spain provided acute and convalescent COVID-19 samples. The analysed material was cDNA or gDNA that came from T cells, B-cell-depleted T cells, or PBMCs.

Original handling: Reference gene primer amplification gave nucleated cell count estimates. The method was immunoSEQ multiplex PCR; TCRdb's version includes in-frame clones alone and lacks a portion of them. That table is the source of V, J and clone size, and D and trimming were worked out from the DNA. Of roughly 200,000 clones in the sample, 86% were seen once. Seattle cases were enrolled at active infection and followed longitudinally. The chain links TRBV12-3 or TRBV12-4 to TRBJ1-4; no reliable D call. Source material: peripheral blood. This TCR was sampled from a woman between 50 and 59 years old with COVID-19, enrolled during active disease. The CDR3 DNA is TGTGCCAGCAGTCTTAATGAAAAACTGTTTTTT. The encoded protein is CASSLNEKLFF.